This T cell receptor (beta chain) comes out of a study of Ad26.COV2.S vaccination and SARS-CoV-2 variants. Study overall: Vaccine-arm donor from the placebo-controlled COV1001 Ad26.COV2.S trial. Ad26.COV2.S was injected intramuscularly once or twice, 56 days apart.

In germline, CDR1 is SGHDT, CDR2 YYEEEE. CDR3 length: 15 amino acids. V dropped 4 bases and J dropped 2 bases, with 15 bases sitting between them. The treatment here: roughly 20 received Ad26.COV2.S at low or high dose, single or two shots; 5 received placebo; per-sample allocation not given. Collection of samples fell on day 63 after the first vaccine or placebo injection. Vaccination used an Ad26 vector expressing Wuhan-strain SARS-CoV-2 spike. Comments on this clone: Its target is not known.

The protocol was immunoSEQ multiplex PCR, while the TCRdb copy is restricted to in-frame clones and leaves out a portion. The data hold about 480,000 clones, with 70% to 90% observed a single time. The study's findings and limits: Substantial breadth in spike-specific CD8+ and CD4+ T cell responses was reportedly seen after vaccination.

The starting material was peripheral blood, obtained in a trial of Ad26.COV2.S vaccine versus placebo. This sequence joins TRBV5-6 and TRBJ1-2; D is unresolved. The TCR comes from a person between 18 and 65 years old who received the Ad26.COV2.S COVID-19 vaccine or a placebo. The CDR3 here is CASSTGSTANYGYTF. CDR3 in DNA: TGTGCCAGCAGCACGGGCAGCACAGCAAACTATGGCTACACCTTC.